This TCR beta chain originates from a study of human T cells and chemical hapten exposure. Trimming left V 5 bases short and J 0 bases short, with 14 bases between. This CDR3 contains 16 residues. Overall study findings and caveats: TCRs above 1 in 1000 frequency stayed constant with DPC sensitization.

This clonotype came up many times. Its antigen is unidentified. Described time point: patch test 2, 6 weeks after DPC sensitization. Treatment reported: therapeutic diphenylcyclopropenone sensitization with weekly scalp DPC. Donors, patients with alopecia ranging from 18 to 70 years old and judged suitable for DPC, provided samples. The study's library attached unique molecular identifiers to single cDNA molecules. TCRdb analysed the RACE reads with MiXCR anew, one entry per CDR3 protein. The table includes 110,000 or so distinct CDR3 sequences, approximately 8.8% detected once. The rearrangement uses TRBV12-3 or TRBV12-4 and TRBJ1-3, with D perhaps matching TRBD1 (5 bases). The sequence came from a woman aged 40 to 50 with alopecia areata. Some clones in this sample may be carry-over from other donors' samples. The sample consisted of whole blood, taken in connection with sensitization to the hapten diphenylcyclopropenone (DPC). The CDR3 loop reads CASSPIGGNSGNTIYF. The CDR3, as DNA: TGTGCCAGCAGTCCCATTGGGGGAAACTCTGGAAACACCATATATTTT.